These 32 T cell receptor beta chains share one sample of origin, sequenced in a study of T cell repertoires in cytomegalovirus infection. Antigens of these TCRs are unknown. TCRdb processed the reads anew with MiXCR; each CDR3 protein has one entry. This sample has roughly 220,000 distinct CDR3 sequences, with around 35% found just once. This sample comprised CD8+ T cells from cultured PBMCs, obtained from culture after CMV antigen stimulation. The receptor source for this set is a human donor in good health (CMV status not recorded). Some clones in this sample may be carry-over from other donors' samples.

The rearrangement joins TRBV7-9 to TRBJ2-1; the D is unclear. This CDR3 region has 11 residues. Germline lookup yields CDR1 SEHNR and CDR2 FQNEAQ (reference sequence). Trimming left V 3 bases short and J 9 bases short, with 6 bases between. CDR3 in amino acids: CASSLWPEQFF. The CDR3 DNA sequence: TGTGCCAGCAGCTTGTGGCCTGAGCAGTTCTTC.

This clonotype came up once. The genes are TRBV12-3 or TRBV12-4 and TRBJ2-1, with D possibly being TRBD2 (6 bases). V gave up 5 bases and J gave up 8 bases, with 19 bases separating them. This CDR3 region has 15 residues. CDR3 residues: CASSLSAGGNDEQFF. The CDR3, as DNA: TGTGCCAGCAGTCTATCCGCCGGGGGAAACGATGAGCAGTTCTTC.

This clonotype was seen only a few times. This chain uses TRBV7-9 with TRBJ2-5, with D possibly being TRBD1 (6 bases). CDR1 is SEHNR and CDR2 is FQNEAQ in the germline V gene (reference sequence). V lost 5 bases and J lost 2, with 18 bases in between. The CDR3 consists of 16 residues. The CDR3: CASSPIPGQWQETQYF. CDR3 bases: TGTGCCAGCAGCCCAATCCCAGGACAGTGGCAAGAGACCCAGTACTTC.

The CDR3 sequence is CASSFGLAGADTQYF. In DNA, the CDR3 is TGTGCCAGCAGTTTTGGCCTAGCGGGAGCAGATACGCAGTATTTT. V is TRBV12-3 or TRBV12-4 and J is TRBJ2-3; 10 bases are shared with TRBD2. Germline trimming cut 3 bases from V and 4 bases from J; bases unmatched to any gene: 4. The CDR3 sequence is 15 residues long.

V and J are TRBV7-6 and TRBJ2-3; TRBD1 matches 8 bases. Germline loops: CDR1 SGHVS, CDR2 FNYEAQ. The CDR3 length is 17 residues. The trim removed 1 base at V and 0 bases at J, leaving 6 bases unmatched. This CDR3 is CASSLEGQGPSTDTQYF. DNA of the CDR3: TGTGCCAGCAGCTTAGAAGGACAGGGCCCAAGCACAGATACGCAGTATTTT.

The gene calls are TRBV29-1 and TRBJ2-1; 9 positions agree with TRBD2. CDR3 length: 14 amino acids. Germline assignment: CDR1 SQVTM and CDR2 ANQGSEA. V lost 5 bases and J lost 3; bases outside the gene matches: 5. The CDR3 region is CSVTGTSNYNEQFF. The CDR3 nucleotides read TGCAGCGTTACCGGGACTAGCAACTACAATGAGCAGTTCTTC.

The chain recombines TRBV27 with TRBJ2-3, with a tentative D call TRBD2 (6 bases). Deletions cut 3 bases from V and 2 bases from J, with 9 bases between. This CDR3 has 14 residues. Germline V gene sequence: CDR1 MNHEY, CDR2 SMNVEV (reference sequence). The CDR3 sequence: CASSLRGLTDTQYF. CDR3 in DNA: TGTGCCAGCAGTTTGCGGGGCCTCACAGATACGCAGTATTTT.

DNA of the CDR3: TGTGCCAGCAGTTTCCTAGCGGGAGGACCTGAGAGAAATGAGCAGTTCTTC. This encodes CASSFLAGGPERNEQFF. J is TRBJ2-1 and V is TRBV6-2 or TRBV6-3; 11 nucleotides agree with TRBD2. The CDR3 is 17 residues long. Germline trimming cut 4 bases from V and 7 bases from J; bases unmatched to any gene: 12. CDR1 is MNHEY, CDR2 SVGEGT, per germline.

A few counts support this clonotype. This sequence joins TRBV7-2 and TRBJ2-1; D is unresolved. CDR1 SGHTA and CDR2 FQGNSA come from the germline V gene. The CDR3 runs to 14 residues. V dropped 7 bases and J dropped 3 bases, with 13 bases sitting between them. The CDR3 reads CASTLRKNYNEQFF. CDR3 nucleotide sequence: TGTGCCAGCACCCTAAGGAAGAACTACAATGAGCAGTTCTTC.

This chain joins TRBV13 and TRBJ2-7, with 14 bases identical to TRBD2. Germline V gene data show CDR1 as PRHDT and CDR2 as FYEKMQ (reference sequence). Losses at the gene ends were 3 bases for V and 4 bases for J; bases not matched to a gene: 5. This CDR3 is built from 16 residues. CDR3 amino acids: CASSLGLAGAPYEQYF. CDR3 coding DNA: TGTGCCAGCAGCTTGGGACTAGCGGGGGCCCCGTACGAGCAGTACTTC.

There are a few counts of this clonotype. The chain combines TRBV27 with TRBJ2-7, with 10 bases lining up with TRBD1. The germline V gene encodes CDR1 MNHEY and CDR2 SMNVEV (reference sequence). The CDR3 covers 15 residues. The V segment lost 5 bases and the J segment 5 bases; nucleotides outside the gene matches: 9. CDR3 residues: CASSLSDRGLNEQYF. The CDR3 DNA sequence: TGTGCCAGCAGTCTTTCTGACAGGGGGCTGAACGAGCAGTACTTC.

This clonotype was recorded a few times. The rearrangement uses TRBV5-1 and TRBJ2-7; the D gene is possibly TRBD1 (6 bases). CDR1 is SGHRS and CDR2 is YFSETQ in the germline V gene. The V end was cut by 1 base, the J end by 0 bases, with 26 bases between. The CDR3 sequence is 20 residues long. This CDR3 reads CASSLRIPIEQGSNSYEQYF. CDR3 DNA: TGCGCCAGCAGCTTGAGAATACCGATTGAACAGGGCTCCAACTCCTACGAGCAGTACTTC.

J is TRBJ1-4 and V is TRBV11-2; D perhaps matches TRBD1 (5 bases). CDR1 is SGHAT and CDR2 is FQNNGV in the germline V gene. This CDR3 has 18 residues. Trimming took 6 bases from V and 0 from J, leaving 20 bases between them. The CDR3 here is CASSLNRDLRATNEKLFF. The CDR3 coding sequence is TGTGCCAGCAGTCTCAACCGGGACTTACGAGCAACTAATGAAAAACTGTTTTTT.

The V gene is TRBV4-1, the J gene TRBJ1-2, with 11 bases fitting TRBD1. The V gene's germline CDR1 is MGHRA and CDR2 YSYEKL. V lost 6 bases and J lost 4; bases outside the gene matches: 10. CDR3 length: 16 residues. The CDR3 spells CASRPGQGAVGYGYTF. CDR3 nucleotides: TGCGCCAGCAGGCCCGGACAGGGGGCTGTTGGCTATGGCTACACCTTC.

This clonotype has only a few counts. This rearrangement joins TRBV10-3 to TRBJ2-3; the match to TRBD2 covers 8 bases. The V segment lost 5 bases and the J segment 0 bases; nucleotides outside the gene matches: 7. The CDR3 runs 16 residues. Germline V gives CDR1 ENHRY, CDR2 SYGVKD. CDR3 nucleotide sequence: TGTGCCATCAGTCTACAGCGGGAGACTAGCACAGATACGCAGTATTTT. It specifies CAISLQRETSTDTQYF.

There are a few counts of this clonotype. The rearrangement links TRBV12-3 or TRBV12-4 to TRBJ2-3; 11 positions agree with TRBD2. CDR3 size: 18 residues. The ends lost 0 bases at V and 1 base at J; junction bases unmatched: 6. The CDR3 here is CASSLAQGLAVGTDTQYF. The CDR3 DNA sequence: TGTGCCAGCAGTTTAGCGCAGGGACTAGCGGTGGGCACAGATACGCAGTATTTT.

This clonotype was seen ten or more times. The chain is built from TRBV12-3 or TRBV12-4 and TRBJ2-7, with 7 bases identical to TRBD1. The junction had 9 bases not matched to a gene; V was cut back by 0 bases and J by 4 bases. The CDR3 contains 16 residues. The CDR3 nucleotides are TGTGCCAGCAGTTTAGCCTCTGACAGGGAAAAATACGAGCAGTACTTC. Protein product: CASSLASDREKYEQYF.

The chain combines TRBV19 with TRBJ1-1; 9 bases map to TRBD1. This CDR3 is built from 15 residues. With V trimmed by 4 bases and J by 0 bases, 3 bases remained unmatched. The V gene's germline CDR1 is LNHDA and CDR2 SQIVND (reference sequence). The CDR3 loop is CASSRDRAMNTEAFF. CDR3 DNA: TGTGCCAGTAGTAGGGACAGGGCTATGAACACTGAAGCTTTCTTT.

This clonotype came up once. The V gene is TRBV7-6, the J gene TRBJ2-1; 8 positions match TRBD2. Germline V gene lookup returns CDR1 SGHVS and CDR2 FNYEAQ. The CDR3 sequence is 12 residues long. V was clipped by 6 bases and J by 8 bases; unmatched bases: 3. The CDR3 nucleotides read TGTGCCAGCAGAGACGGGGGGGATGAGCAGTTCTTC. It is translated as CASRDGGDEQFF.

This clonotype was found many times. J is TRBJ2-1 and V is TRBV7-8; D is tentatively TRBD1 or TRBD2 (6 bases each). CDR3 length: 18 residues. Germline CDR1 is SGHVS and CDR2 is FQNEAQ. The V end lost 1 base, the J end lost 0 bases, and 16 bases lay between the germline ends. CDR3 sequence: CASSLDGGSESSYNEQFF. CDR3 bases: TGTGCCAGCAGCTTAGACGGGGGCTCGGAGAGCTCCTACAATGAGCAGTTCTTC.

This clonotype was detected a few times. The V and J genes are TRBV12-5 and TRBJ2-1; possibly TRBD1 for D (6 bases). CDR1 LGHNT and CDR2 FRNRAP come from the germline V gene. There are 11 residues in the CDR3. The V gene lost 3 bases and the J gene lost 9 bases, with 6 bases spanning the gap. This CDR3 reads CASGLGGEQFF. CDR3 bases: TGTGCTAGTGGTTTAGGGGGTGAGCAGTTCTTC.

This clonotype was recorded a few times. V is TRBV4-1 and J is TRBJ2-2, with no clear D. The V gene's germline CDR1 is MGHRA and CDR2 YSYEKL. This CDR3 has 13 residues. V lost 1 base and J 3 bases, leaving 3 bases between the germline ends. CDR3 residues: CASSQVDTGELFF. The CDR3 coding sequence is TGCGCCAGCAGCCAAGTGGACACCGGGGAGCTGTTTTTT.

This chain joins TRBV7-2 and TRBJ2-7; 8 bases map to TRBD2. Germline V gene sequence: CDR1 SGHTA, CDR2 FQGNSA. This CDR3 comprises 15 residues. The J segment lost 7 bases and the V segment lost 4 bases, leaving 12 bases of the junction unmatched. For the CDR3, the DNA is TGTGCCAGCAGCTCCCCCGAGCGGGGGATGGGAGAGCAGTACTTC. This translates into CASSSPERGMGEQYF.

Regarding this clonotype: The junction departs from the called germline gene at one end, perhaps through a read error. This chain uses TRBV27 with TRBJ2-2; tentative D call: TRBD2 (5 bases). The germline CDR1 and CDR2 sequences are MNHEY and SMNVEV (reference sequence). The CDR3 covers 15 residues. The CDR3 sequence: CASSHGFTNAGELIF. CDR3 coding DNA: TGTGCCAGCAGTCACGGGTTTACGAACGCCGGGGAGCTGATTTTT.

The chain combines TRBV6-1 with TRBJ2-3, with D tentatively TRBD2 (6 bases). The ends were cut back, 2 bases at V and 2 bases at J, with 11 bases in the middle. Germline V gene sequence: CDR1 MNHNS, CDR2 SASEGT. The CDR3 spans 15 residues. Written as DNA, the CDR3 is TGTGCCAGCAGTGAACTCGGGGGAATCACAGATACGCAGTATTTT. Amino acid sequence: CASSELGGITDTQYF.

The V gene is TRBV12-3 or TRBV12-4, the J gene TRBJ2-7, with a weak D call TRBD1 (5 bases). This CDR3 has 15 amino acids. V lost 4 bases to trimming and J lost 4 bases, with 17 bases between them. CDR3 coding DNA: TGTGCCAGCAGTTCTTACCCCTCGACAGTTTACGAGCAGTACTTC. Amino acids: CASSSYPSTVYEQYF.

The V call is TRBV7-2, the J call TRBJ1-1; the match to TRBD1 covers 8 bases. Germline assignment: CDR1 SGHTA and CDR2 FQGNSA. This CDR3 has 15 amino acids. V gave up 4 bases and J gave up 4 bases; unmatched junction bases: 8. In DNA form, the CDR3 reads TGTGCCAGCAGCTCGATGACAGGGGCTTTCACTGAAGCTTTCTTT. Encoded protein: CASSSMTGAFTEAFF.

This clonotype was counted a few times. The rearrangement links TRBV6-1 to TRBJ2-3; possible D gene TRBD2, 6 bases. The CDR3 length is 16 residues. From germline, CDR1 is MNHNS and CDR2 SASEGT. The ends were cut back, 4 bases at V and 3 bases at J, with 17 bases in the middle. CDR3 DNA: TGTGCCAGCAGTGTTTCCGACGGGGGAGCAACAGATACGCAGTATTTT. This translates into CASSVSDGGATDTQYF.

This chain joins TRBV27 and TRBJ2-7; D remains ambiguous. The CDR3 is made up of 12 amino acids. The ends were cut back, 2 bases at V and 9 bases at J, with 11 bases in the middle. Germline assignment: CDR1 MNHEY and CDR2 SMNVEV (reference sequence). The CDR3 DNA reads TGTGCCAGCAGTTTAAGAGGAGTCGGGCAGTACTTC. It is translated as CASSLRGVGQYF.

This clonotype was picked up a small number of times. In DNA, the CDR3 is TGTGCCAGCAGCTTTAACCCACTTGGACCACCGGACACCGGGGAGCTGTTTTTT. As protein: CASSFNPLGPPDTGELFF. The chain carries TRBV7-6 and TRBJ2-2; D not resolved. Germline V gene data show CDR1 as SGHVS and CDR2 as FNYEAQ. The germline V and J ends were trimmed by 3 bases and 3 bases, with 20 bases remaining between them. CDR3 length: 18 amino acids.

The chain recombines TRBV27 with TRBJ1-5; the match to TRBD1 covers 11 bases. This CDR3 comprises 16 residues. Germline CDR1 MNHEY, CDR2 SMNVEV (reference sequence). After removal of 5 bases from V and 3 bases from J, the junction contained 6 bases not matched to a gene. The CDR3 coding sequence is TGTGCCAGCAGTCCCCGGGACAGGGGGAACAATCAGCCCCAGCATTTT. Amino acids: CASSPRDRGNNQPQHF.

This clonotype was detected a few times. The CDR3 nucleotides read TGTGCCAGCAGTTACTATCCCCCAGAGAACTACGAGCAGTACTTC. It is translated as CASSYYPPENYEQYF. The chain combines TRBV6-5 with TRBJ2-7; D call uncertain. The CDR3 runs to 15 residues. Trimming took off 1 base at V and 3 bases at J, with 13 bases between the two ends. Germline V gives CDR1 MNHEY, CDR2 SVGAGI.